The source of this T cell receptor (beta chain) is a study of blood T cell repertoires in COVID-19 (TCRdb year 2020). For the study in its entirety: The collaborator samples originated in the United States, Italy and Spain and spanned the acute and convalescent phases of COVID-19. The material from the prospective study consisted of cDNA or gDNA derived from T cells, B-cell-depleted T cells, or PBMCs. Subjects who had been exposed to COVID-19, were actively infected with it, or had recovered from it provided the deeply sampled blood TCRbeta repertoires that made up the dataset. The repertoires were released in a freely available public database intended as a resource for research on the immune response to SARS-CoV-2. Samples came from the ongoing ImmuneRACE study (first 160 participants) plus 1,254 subjects from 6 global collaborators. The sample metadata nearly always contained a de-identified subject ID, COVID-19 status, age in years and sex. Where available, HLA class I and class II types were taken from metadata supplied by the sample provider and were not determined by assay-based typing.

The germline V gene supplies CDR1 SGDLS and CDR2 YYNGEE. The CDR3 goes from the cysteine to the phenylalanine over 15 residues. The entry retains the CDR3 DNA only, 45 bases that are in frame from base 1. V ends up 0 bases short and J 4 bases short, with an unmatched junction base count of 4. Of note for this clone: Its antigen specificity is not known. No quality values exist for individual bases; no much larger clone is one base distant.

What the study reported, not specific to this receptor: The quantity of clinical and demographic metadata differed by source and by participant and was supplied without curation.

Enrolling through a virtual design, the prospective study's participants ranged in age from roughly 18 to 89 years and lived across roughly 23 United States geographic areas. In the prospective study, participants were assigned to cohorts based on the clinical history participants reported in a screening survey and a study questionnaire. A participant counted as exposed if, within 2 weeks of entering the study, that participant had been in contact with someone who had a PCR-confirmed or clinician-diagnosed COVID-19 case. In the prospective study, mobile phlebotomists collected whole blood, serum and a nasopharyngeal or oropharyngeal swab from each participant. Prospective study participants could optionally give additional blood draws and questionnaires over an approximately 2-month period. Blood samples from the prospective study were shipped frozen or at room temperature prior to DNA extraction.

The immunoSEQ Assay, a bias-controlled multiplex PCR, was used to amplify TCRbeta CDR3 regions from genomic DNA. The study's processing was this. Within the assay, amplification of reference gene primers was used to estimate how many nucleated cells each sample contained. Sequence reads were collapsed and filtered to measure the absolute abundance of every unique TCRbeta CDR3 rearrangement. For each sample, productive Simpson clonality was calculated as the square root of Simpson's diversity index across productive rearrangements. Entries here come from immuneACCESS through TCRdb and include only in-frame sequences with V and J called. Some clones fail to appear in such tables; in the studies checked, an unresolved V gene covers under half of the shortfall, and the cause of the remainder is unknown. V, J and clone size are taken as reported in that table, and D and trimming were inferred from the DNA itself. A total of 350,000 or so clones appear in this sample, approximately 91% of them only once. Of the sample, over 0.9% is held by the ten largest clones.

This receptor was obtained from a woman in her twenties or thirties who had been exposed to COVID-19. Sequenced material: PBMCs or T cells enriched from blood (not recorded which). The chain is encoded by TRBV9 joined to TRBJ2-7; 10 bases in the junction line up with TRBD2. The CDR3 reads as follows: CASSVEASGRYEQYF. The DNA is TGTGCCAGCAGCGTAGAGGCTAGCGGGAGATACGAGCAGTACTTC.